The sequence of this T cell receptor beta chain was determined in a study of T-cell reconstitution after alpha-beta-depleted transplantation in children. Overall study results and limits: T-cell numbers and diversity, one year after transplant, stemmed largely from T cells that were newly produced. Two months or so post-transplant, alpha-beta T cells reportedly derived from several hundred expanded graft clones.

This CDR3 spans 14 amino acids. Between the trimmed V and J ends, which lost 0 bases and 5 bases, there was a span of 7 bases. Germline lookup yields CDR1 SGHAT and CDR2 FQNNGV. Details on this clonotype: Its antigen is as yet unknown.

A library of TCRbeta sequences, prepared with unique molecular identifiers, was generated. TCRdb processed the PCR reads anew with MiXCR; each CDR3 protein has one entry. The sample lists approximately 650,000 distinct CDR3 sequences, 10% to 15% seen once, with around 0.79% in the top ten. This clonotype was sampled from a girl aged 2-10 years with congenital amegakaryocytic thrombocytopenia, due to receive a stem cell transplant. Source: PBMCs, taken before TCRalphabeta/CD19-depleted stem cell transplant. V gene TRBV11-2 combines with J gene TRBJ2-2; the D is unclear. The CDR3 loop is CASSLDFLTGELFF. CDR3 nucleotide sequence: TGTGCCAGCAGCTTAGACTTCCTTACCGGGGAGCTGTTTTTT.